The rows below give T cell receptor beta chains drawn from one sample of a study of CXCR3-negative and CXCR3-positive naive CD8 T cells. TCRdb reanalyzed the 5' RACE reads, giving one entry per CDR3 protein sequence and no DNA. Its listing shows approximately 130,000 distinct CDR3 sequences. The sample was naive CXCR3+ CD8+ T cells from blood. The receptors originated from a human donor in good health. Some clones in this sample may be carry-over from other donors' samples. CDR3s include the opening cysteine and the closing phenylalanine or tryptophan.

TRBV28,TRBJ2-3,CASRRGRLTDTQYF
TRBV20-1,TRBJ1-1,CSARDRSEGPEAFF
TRBV5-1,TRBJ2-5,CASSPGTGWDGETQYF
TRBV7-9,TRBJ2-2,CASPARAGTGELFF
TRBV7-9,TRBJ2-7,CASSLAGQGTPSYEQYF
TRBV5-1,TRBJ1-2,CASSFSTNYGYTF
TRBV7-7,TRBJ2-5,CASSSSRLETQYF
TRBV7-8,TRBJ2-3,CASSLPLAGGLSTDTQYF
TRBV28,TRBJ2-1,CASSLPGGEQFF
TRBV28,TRBJ2-1,CASRNLGYNEQFF
TRBV9,TRBJ2-2,CASSSPGSPGELFF
TRBV29-1,TRBJ1-1,CSARQGAGTEAFF
TRBV7-9,TRBJ2-7,CASSIGTAEQYF
TRBV12-5,TRBJ2-1,CASGLVLDRGTYNEQFF
TRBV7-9,TRBJ1-1,CASSSTRGPYMNTEAFF
TRBV29-1,TRBJ2-7,CSVEAPGIEQYF
TRBV5-6,TRBJ2-1,CASSFGTGDYNEQFF
TRBV12-3/TRBV12-4,TRBJ1-2,CASSPRGALFSYTF
TRBV15,TRBJ2-7,CATSSGTGGSYEQYF
TRBV20-1,TRBJ2-3,CSARDPGGHTDTQYF
TRBV7-2,TRBJ2-5,CASSSWTALQETQYF
TRBV28,TRBJ1-5,CASSLMARGQPQHF
TRBV19,TRBJ2-7,CASKWESDYEQYF
TRBV28,TRBJ2-2,CASRPTSGINTGELFF
TRBV9,TRBJ2-7,CASSAGTGGSYEQYF
TRBV12-3/TRBV12-4,TRBJ2-3,CASSFGGGGTDTQYF
TRBV13,TRBJ2-7,CASSLGQGSEQYF
TRBV7-9,TRBJ2-7,CASSHPGGTYEQYF
TRBV5-1,TRBJ1-1,CASSRRGGAYTEAFF
TRBV28,TRBJ1-4,CASSYDRTEATNEKLFF
TRBV28,TRBJ2-7,CASSFTKRTGSYEQYF
TRBV29-1,TRBJ2-2,CSVEGLDGELFF
TRBV4-3,TRBJ2-7,CASRQDSRGRGSYEQYF
TRBV21-1,TRBJ1-4,CASTLIGGLEKLFF
TRBV28,TRBJ2-1,CASRRGYNEQFF
TRBV29-1,TRBJ2-1,CSVEEVQNFYNEQFF
TRBV4-1,TRBJ2-5,CASSQDGAGGPETQYF
TRBV6-2/TRBV6-3,TRBJ2-1,CASSYVGGGSYNEQFF
TRBV29-1,TRBJ2-3,CTFIPGLTTDTQYF
TRBV27,TRBJ2-1,CASSLIGGNEQFF
TRBV7-9,TRBJ1-2,CASSLAVGQDYGYTF
TRBV12-3/TRBV12-4,TRBJ2-1,CASSLGSSKQFF
TRBV28,TRBJ2-1,CASGTSGAYNEQFF
TRBV27,TRBJ2-7,CASSRTASETYEQYF
TRBV20-1,TRBJ2-7,CSASADRNDYEQYF
TRBV12-3/TRBV12-4,TRBJ2-5,CASSPELAETQYF
TRBV10-1,TRBJ2-1,CASSDLVDNEQFF
TRBV7-3,TRBJ2-2,CASSLTAAGANTGELFF
TRBV29-1,TRBJ2-2,CSVPGTGYTGELFF
TRBV4-1,TRBJ2-1,CASSQDSGGANEQFF